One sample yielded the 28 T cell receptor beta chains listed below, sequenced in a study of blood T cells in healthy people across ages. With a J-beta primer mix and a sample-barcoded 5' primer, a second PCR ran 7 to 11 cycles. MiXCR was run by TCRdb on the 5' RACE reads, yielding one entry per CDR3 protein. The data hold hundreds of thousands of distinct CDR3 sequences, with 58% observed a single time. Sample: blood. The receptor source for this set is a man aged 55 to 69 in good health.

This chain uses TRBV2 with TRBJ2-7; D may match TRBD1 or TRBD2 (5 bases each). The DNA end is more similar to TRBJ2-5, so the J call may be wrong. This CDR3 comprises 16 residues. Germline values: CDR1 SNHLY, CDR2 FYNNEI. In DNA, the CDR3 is TGTGCCAGCAGTGAAGCGCTCAGGGAGACCCATAAGACCCAGTACTTC. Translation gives CASSEALRETHKTQYF.

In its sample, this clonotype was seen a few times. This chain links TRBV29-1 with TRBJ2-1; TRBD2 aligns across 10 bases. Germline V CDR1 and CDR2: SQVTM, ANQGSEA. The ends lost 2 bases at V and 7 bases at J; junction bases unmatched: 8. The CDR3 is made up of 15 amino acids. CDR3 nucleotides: TGCAGCGTTGAACTGGGACTAGCGAGCATTAATGAGCAGTTCTTC. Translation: CSVELGLASINEQFF.

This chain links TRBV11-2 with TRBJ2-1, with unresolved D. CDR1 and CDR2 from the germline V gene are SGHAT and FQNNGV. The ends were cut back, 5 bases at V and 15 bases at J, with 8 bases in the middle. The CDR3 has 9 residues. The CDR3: CASSPPLFF. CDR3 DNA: TGTGCCAGCAGCCCCCCCTTGTTCTTC.

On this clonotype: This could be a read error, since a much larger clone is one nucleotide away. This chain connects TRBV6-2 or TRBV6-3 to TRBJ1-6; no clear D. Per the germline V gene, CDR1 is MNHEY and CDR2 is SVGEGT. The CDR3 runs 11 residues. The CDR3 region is CASGPSSPPHF. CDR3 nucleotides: TGTGCCAGCGGGCCGAGTTCACCCCCCCACTTT.

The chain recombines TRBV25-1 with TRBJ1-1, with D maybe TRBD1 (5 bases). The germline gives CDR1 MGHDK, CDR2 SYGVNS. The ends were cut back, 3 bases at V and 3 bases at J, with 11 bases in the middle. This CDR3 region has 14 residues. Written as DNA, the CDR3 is TGTGCCAGCAGTGAGTGGGGCCGGTACACTGAAGCTTTCTTT. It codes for CASSEWGRYTEAFF.

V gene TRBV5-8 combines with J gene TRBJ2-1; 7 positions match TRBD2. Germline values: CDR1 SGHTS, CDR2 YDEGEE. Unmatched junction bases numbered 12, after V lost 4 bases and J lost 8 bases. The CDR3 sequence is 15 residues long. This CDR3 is CASSLGLTRGDEQFF. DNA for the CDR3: TGTGCCAGCAGCCTCGGACTGACCCGGGGGGATGAGCAGTTCTTC.

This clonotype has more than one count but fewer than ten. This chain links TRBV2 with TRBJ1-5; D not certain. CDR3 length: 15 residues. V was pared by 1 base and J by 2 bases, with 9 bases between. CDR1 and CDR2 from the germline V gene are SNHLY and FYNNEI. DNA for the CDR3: TGTGCCAGCAGTGAAGAGTGGGCAGGCAATCAGCCCCAGCATTTT. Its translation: CASSEEWAGNQPQHF.

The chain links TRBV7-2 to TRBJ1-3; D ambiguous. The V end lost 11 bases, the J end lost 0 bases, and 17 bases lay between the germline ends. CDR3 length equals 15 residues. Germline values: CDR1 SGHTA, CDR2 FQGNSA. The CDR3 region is CAWARGAGSGNTIYF. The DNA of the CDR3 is TGTGCCTGGGCCCGAGGAGCCGGCTCTGGAAACACCATATATTTT.

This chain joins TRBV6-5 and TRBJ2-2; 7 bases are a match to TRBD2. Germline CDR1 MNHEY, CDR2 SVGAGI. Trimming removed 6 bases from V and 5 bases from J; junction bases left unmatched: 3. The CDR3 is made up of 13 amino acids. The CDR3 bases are TGTGCCAGCAGACGCGGGAGTACCGGGGAGCTGTTTTTT. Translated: CASRRGSTGELFF.

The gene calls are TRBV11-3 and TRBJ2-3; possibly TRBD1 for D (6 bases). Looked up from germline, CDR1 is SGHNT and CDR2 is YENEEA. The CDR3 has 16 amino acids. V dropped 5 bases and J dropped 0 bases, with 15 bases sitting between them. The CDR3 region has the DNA TGTGCCAGCAGCCGGGGACGGACAGCTAGCACAGATACGCAGTATTTT. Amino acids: CASSRGRTASTDTQYF.

The CDR3 loop is CASGKGLAGGLGTQYF. CDR3 coding DNA: TGTGCCAGCGGGAAGGGACTAGCGGGGGGGCTTGGTACGCAGTATTTT. The gene calls are TRBV6-5 and TRBJ2-3; 16 nucleotides agree with TRBD2. V lost 8 bases to trimming and J lost 8 bases; unmatched junction nucleotides: 10. The CDR3 has 16 residues. Germline V CDR1 and CDR2: MNHEY, SVGAGI.

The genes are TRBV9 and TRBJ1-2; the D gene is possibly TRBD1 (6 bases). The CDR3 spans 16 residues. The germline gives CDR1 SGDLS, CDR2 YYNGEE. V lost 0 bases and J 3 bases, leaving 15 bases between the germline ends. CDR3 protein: CASSVATRGQDYGYTF. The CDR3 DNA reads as TGTGCCAGCAGCGTAGCTACGCGGGGGCAGGACTATGGCTACACCTTC.

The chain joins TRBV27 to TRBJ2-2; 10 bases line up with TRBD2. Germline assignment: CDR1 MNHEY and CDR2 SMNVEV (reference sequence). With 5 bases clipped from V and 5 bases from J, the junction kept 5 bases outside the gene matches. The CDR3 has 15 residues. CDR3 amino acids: CASSRAGGLTGELFF. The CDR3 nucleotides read TGTGCCAGCAGTCGAGCGGGGGGGCTAACCGGGGAGCTGTTTTTT.

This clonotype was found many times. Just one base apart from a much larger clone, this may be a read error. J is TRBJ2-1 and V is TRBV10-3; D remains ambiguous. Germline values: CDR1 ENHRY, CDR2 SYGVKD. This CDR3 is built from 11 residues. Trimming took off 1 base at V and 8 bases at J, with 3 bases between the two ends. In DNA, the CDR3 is TGTGCCATCAGTGAGTTTGATGAGCAGTTCTTC. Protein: CAISEFDEQFF.

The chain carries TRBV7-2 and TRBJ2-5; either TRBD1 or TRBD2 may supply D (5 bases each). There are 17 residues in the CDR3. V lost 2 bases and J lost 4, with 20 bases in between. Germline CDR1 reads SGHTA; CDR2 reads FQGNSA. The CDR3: CASSLPPSTGQGETQYF. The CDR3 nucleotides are TGTGCCAGCAGCTTACCCCCCTCCACGGGGCAAGGAGAGACCCAGTACTTC.

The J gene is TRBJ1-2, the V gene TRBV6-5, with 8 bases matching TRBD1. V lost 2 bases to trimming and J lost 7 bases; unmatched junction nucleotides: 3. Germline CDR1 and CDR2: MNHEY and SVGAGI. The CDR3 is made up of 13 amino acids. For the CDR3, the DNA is TGTGCCAGCAGTTACACTGGACAGGGTGGCTACACCTTC. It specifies CASSYTGQGGYTF.

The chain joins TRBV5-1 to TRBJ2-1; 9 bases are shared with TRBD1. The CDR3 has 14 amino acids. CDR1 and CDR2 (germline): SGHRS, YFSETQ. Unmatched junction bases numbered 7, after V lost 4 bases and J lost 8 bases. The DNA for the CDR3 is TGCGCCAGCAGCGTGACAGGGGGTCTGGATGAGCAGTTCTTC. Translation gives CASSVTGGLDEQFF.

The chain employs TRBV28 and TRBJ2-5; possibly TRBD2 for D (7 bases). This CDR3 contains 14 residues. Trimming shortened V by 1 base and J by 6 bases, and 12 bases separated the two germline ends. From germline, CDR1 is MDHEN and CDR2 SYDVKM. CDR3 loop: CASSLSGGLKTQYF. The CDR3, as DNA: TGTGCCAGCAGTTTATCGGGGGGCCTGAAGACCCAGTACTTC.

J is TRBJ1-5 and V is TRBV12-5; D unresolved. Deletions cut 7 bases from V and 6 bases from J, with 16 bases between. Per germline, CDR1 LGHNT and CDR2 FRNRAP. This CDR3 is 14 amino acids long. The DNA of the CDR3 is TGTGCTAGTGAAAGGCGAACACAAGGTCAGCCCCAGCATTTT. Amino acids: CASERRTQGQPQHF.

The CDR3 sequence: CASSLVPGGDNEQFF. For the CDR3, the DNA is TGCGCCAGCAGCTTGGTACCAGGGGGGGACAATGAGCAGTTCTTC. This chain uses TRBV5-1 with TRBJ2-1; TRBD1 or TRBD2 may be the D gene (7 bases each). Per germline, CDR1 SGHRS and CDR2 YFSETQ. Trimming cost V 0 bases and J 5 bases, with 12 bases left between them. There are 15 residues in the CDR3.

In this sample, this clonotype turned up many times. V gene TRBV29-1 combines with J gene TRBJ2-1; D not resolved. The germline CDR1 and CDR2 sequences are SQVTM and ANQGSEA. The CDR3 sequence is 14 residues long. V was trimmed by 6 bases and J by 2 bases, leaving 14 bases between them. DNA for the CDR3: TGCAGCGTCGCCTTCCAGGTGGCCTACAATGAGCAGTTCTTC. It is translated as CSVAFQVAYNEQFF.

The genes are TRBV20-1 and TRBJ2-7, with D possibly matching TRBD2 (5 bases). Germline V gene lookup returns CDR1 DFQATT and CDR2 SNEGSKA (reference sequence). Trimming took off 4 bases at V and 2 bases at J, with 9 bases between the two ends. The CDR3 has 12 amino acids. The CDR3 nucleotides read TGCAGTGCTAAGTCGGGAACCTACGAGCAGTACTTC. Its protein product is CSAKSGTYEQYF.

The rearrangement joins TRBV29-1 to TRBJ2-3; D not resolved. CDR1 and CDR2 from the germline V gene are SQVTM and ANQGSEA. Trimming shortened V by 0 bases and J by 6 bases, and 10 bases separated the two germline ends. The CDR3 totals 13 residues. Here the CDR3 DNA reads TGCAGCGTTGAAGAGATGCCTGGGGATACGCAGTATTTT. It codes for CSVEEMPGDTQYF.

The CDR3 coding sequence is TGTGCCAGCAGCCAAGAAGCGGGGGGGTGGAGTGAGCAGTTCTTC. It is translated as CASSQEAGGWSEQFF. The chain combines TRBV4-2 with TRBJ2-1, with 10 bases lining up with TRBD2. Trimming at V came to 0 bases and at J to 9 bases, leaving 5 bases not matched to a gene. The germline V gene encodes CDR1 LGHNA and CDR2 YNFKEQ. The length of the CDR3 is 15 residues.

The CDR3 sequence is CASSGGTGGYTEAFF. The CDR3 bases are TGCGCCAGCAGCGGCGGGACAGGGGGCTACACTGAAGCTTTCTTT. V gene TRBV5-1 combines with J gene TRBJ1-1; TRBD1 agrees at 12 bases. The CDR3 spans 15 residues. V shed 4 bases and J 3 bases; nucleotides not matched to a gene: 4. Per germline, CDR1 SGHRS and CDR2 YFSETQ. The variable domain in full, completed from reference TRBV5-1 and TRBJ1-1, reads KAGVTQTPRYLIKTRGQQVTLSCSPISGHRSVSWYQQTPGQGLQFLFEYFSETQRNKGNFPGRFSGRQFSNSRSEMNVSTLELGDSALYLCASSGGTGGYTEAFFGQGTRLTVV.

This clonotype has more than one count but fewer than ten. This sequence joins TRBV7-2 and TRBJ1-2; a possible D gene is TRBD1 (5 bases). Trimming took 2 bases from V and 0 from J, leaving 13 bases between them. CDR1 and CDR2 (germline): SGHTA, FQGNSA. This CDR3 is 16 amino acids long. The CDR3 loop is CASSLWYRLANYGYTF. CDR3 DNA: TGTGCCAGCAGCTTATGGTACAGGCTCGCTAACTATGGCTACACCTTC.

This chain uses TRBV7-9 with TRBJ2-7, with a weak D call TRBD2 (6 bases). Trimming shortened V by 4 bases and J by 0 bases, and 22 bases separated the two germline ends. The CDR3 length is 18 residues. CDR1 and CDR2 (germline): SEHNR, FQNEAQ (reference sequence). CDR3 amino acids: CASSSSVLSPGSSYEQYF. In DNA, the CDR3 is TGTGCCAGCAGCTCTAGTGTCTTATCTCCCGGGAGCTCCTACGAGCAGTACTTC.

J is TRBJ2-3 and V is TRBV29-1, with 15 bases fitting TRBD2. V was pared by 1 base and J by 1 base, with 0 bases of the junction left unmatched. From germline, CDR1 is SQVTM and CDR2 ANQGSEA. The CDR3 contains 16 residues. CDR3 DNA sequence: TGCAGCGTTGAAGGGACTAGCGGGGGGGGCACAGATACGCAGTATTTT. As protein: CSVEGTSGGGTDTQYF.